This TCR beta chain was identified during a study of cytomegalovirus exposure and HLA in healthy donors. Study-wide points: Sequencing depth roughly uniform across donors was assumed in presence/absence analyses.

Amplification used 60 Vbeta primers and 13 Jbeta primers. Assay: immunoSEQ multiplex PCR; the TCRdb copy retains only in-frame clones and omits some. This table lists over 75,000 clones. Of note for this clone: Its target is unknown.

The sequencing sample was made of PBMCs. The source is a man in his forties or fifties in good health and CMV-seronegative.

The CDR3 here is CASSLAGQGSVLEAFF. As DNA, the CDR3 is TGTGCCAGCAGCTTGGCGGGACAGGGTTCTGTTCTTGAAGCTTTCTTT. The chain is built from TRBV5-4 and TRBJ1-1; 9 nucleotides match TRBD1. This CDR3 is 16 amino acids long. V lost 0 bases and J lost 7; bases outside the gene matches: 10. Germline loops: CDR1 SGHNT, CDR2 YYREEE (reference sequence).